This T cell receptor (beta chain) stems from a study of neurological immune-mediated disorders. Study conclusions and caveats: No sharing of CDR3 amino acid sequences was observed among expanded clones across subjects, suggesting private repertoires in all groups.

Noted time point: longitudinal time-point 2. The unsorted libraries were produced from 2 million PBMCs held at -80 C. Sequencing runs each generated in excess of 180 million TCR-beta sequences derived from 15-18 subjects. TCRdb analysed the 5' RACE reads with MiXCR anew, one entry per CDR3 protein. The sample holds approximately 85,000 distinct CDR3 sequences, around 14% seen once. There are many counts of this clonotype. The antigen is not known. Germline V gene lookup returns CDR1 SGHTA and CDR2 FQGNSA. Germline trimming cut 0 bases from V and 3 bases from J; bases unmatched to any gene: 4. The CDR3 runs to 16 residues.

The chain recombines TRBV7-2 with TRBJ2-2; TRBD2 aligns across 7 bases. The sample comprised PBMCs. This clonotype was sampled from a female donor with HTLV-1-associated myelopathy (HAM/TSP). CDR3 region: CASSLAPSGYTGELFF. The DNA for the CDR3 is TGTGCCAGCAGCTTAGCTCCTAGCGGATACACCGGGGAGCTGTTTTTT.